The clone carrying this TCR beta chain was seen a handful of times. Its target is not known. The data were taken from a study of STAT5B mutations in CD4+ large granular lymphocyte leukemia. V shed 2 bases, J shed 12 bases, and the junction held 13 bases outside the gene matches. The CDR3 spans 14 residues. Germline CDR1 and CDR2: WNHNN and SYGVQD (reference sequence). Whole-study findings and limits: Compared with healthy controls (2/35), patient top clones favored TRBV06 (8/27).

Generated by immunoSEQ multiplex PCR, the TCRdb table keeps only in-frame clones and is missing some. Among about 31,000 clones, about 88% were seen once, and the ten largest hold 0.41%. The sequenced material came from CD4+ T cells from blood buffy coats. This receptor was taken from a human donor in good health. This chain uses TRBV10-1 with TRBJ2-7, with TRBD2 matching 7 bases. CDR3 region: CASSEVGRAPLLYF. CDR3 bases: TGCGCCAGCAGTGAGGTTGGGAGGGCCCCACTCTTGTACTTC.